Listed here is a single T cell receptor beta chain. Its antigen is not yet known. No much larger clone exists at a distance of one base, and base qualities are not known. Reading the label with the study, this specimen's time point is: pre-treatment sample, taken before nivolumab and TIL therapy. The baseline tumor samples, taken from the same resection that was used to grow TIL, were excised metastases, most often pleural nodules or supraclavicular lymph nodes. Before any PD-1/PD-L1 blockade was given, tumors were harvested, nivolumab was then administered, and patients who progressed went on to receive lymphodepletion, an infusion of expanded TIL, and IL-2. A phase I trial run at two centers enrolled adults with stage 4 NSCLC between 2017 and 2020. The samples were obtained from a phase I trial that was single-arm and open-label and tested tumor-infiltrating lymphocyte therapy combined with nivolumab in advanced non-small cell lung cancer. Portions of each resected tumor were snap-frozen in liquid nitrogen and were stored at -80 degrees C. Tumor regions of interest were chosen on H&E sections by laser-capture macrodissection, pulverized into approximately 16 mg aliquots, and extracted with Qiagen Allprep kits.

Measured from the cysteine to the phenylalanine, the CDR3 is 12 residues long. The CDR3 DNA has 36 bases and is translated from base 1. The germline V gene (reference sequence) supplies CDR1 LGHDT and CDR2 YNNKEL. V and J are truncated by 4 bases and 5 bases respectively, leaving an intervening sequence of 9 bases. The sample belongs to a study of TIL therapy for anti-PD-1-resistant metastatic lung cancer (dated by TCRdb to the early 2020s). With regard to the full study: Among the enrolled patients, the median age was roughly 55 years (range roughly 35-80), and the median tumor PD-L1 proportion score was about 6%. Most of the cohort had lung adenocarcinoma, several tumors were EGFR-mutant and two were ALK-rearranged, and half of the patients were current or former smokers. A median non-synonymous tumor mutation burden of approximately 1.4 mutations per megabase was determined across the cohort by whole-exome sequencing. Clonotypes were tracked across tumor, expanded TIL product and serial blood samples by T cell receptor beta sequencing of tumor and peripheral blood.

TCR beta CDR3 regions were amplified from genomic DNA by bias-controlled multiplex PCR with the immunoSEQ v3 hsTCRB kit. An Illumina NextSeq 500 was used to sequence the TCR libraries, reaching 1.5 million to 2 million read pairs at survey level or roughly 4.5-6.5 million at deep level. As for how the authors treated the data: The immunoSEQ Analyzer software assigned V, D and J genes, filtered out non-productive sequences, and reported clonality. To compare repertoires between infused TIL and blood, productive Simpson clonality was used along with the Morisita overlap index of productive TRB rearrangements. TCRdb holds this immuneACCESS table with in-frame rearrangements only. Some clones are missing; in checked studies, unresolved V genes explain under half, and the rest has no known cause. V and J calls and clone size are given by that table; D and trimming were obtained from the DNA. The sample table shows about 100,000 clones, and roughly 65% are seen once. About 10% of the sample is taken by the ten largest.

The paper's findings and limits, for the study overall: Clonal turnover during TIL culture was high, and many clones enriched in the product were not detected in the baseline tumor, suggesting clonal contraction rather than faithful expansion. Compared with baseline intratumoral T cells, expanded TIL cultures were more clonal and less diverse (median clonality around 5.7% vs 31%, p < 0.0001). The cohort was highly selected, with more treatment-naive, never-smoker and oncogene-addicted patients than typical, limiting generalizability. The study protocol defined all tumor marker inferences as exploratory.

In this chain, TRBV3-1 (or the pseudogene TRBV3-2) is recombined with TRBJ2-7; no D gene is confidently identified. The TCR was taken from a person aged 25-85 years with non-small cell lung cancer. The material sequenced was tumor tissue, taken at baseline. The DNA is as follows: TGTGCCAGCAGCCCCCCATCCAACGAGCAGTACTTC. This yields the protein CASSPPSNEQYF.